A single sample gave rise to the 15 T cell receptor beta chains below, sequenced in a study of identical twins. TCRdb analysed the 5' RACE reads with MiXCR anew, one entry per CDR3 protein. The table includes under 250,000 distinct CDR3 sequences, around a tenth detected once. The sample taken for sequencing was memory (CD45RO+) T cells sorted from blood. Receptor source: a woman under 30 in good health.

This clonotype was detected only a few times. This chain connects TRBV12-3 or TRBV12-4 to TRBJ2-1, with no clear D. Trimming shortened V by 6 bases and J by 0 bases, and 9 bases separated the two germline ends. The length of the CDR3 is 14 residues. CDR3 DNA: TGTGCCAGCAGCTCTCGTAGCTCCTACAATGAGCAGTTCTTC. Amino acid sequence: CASSSRSSYNEQFF.

This clonotype appeared a few times. The chain is built from TRBV7-6 and TRBJ2-3; TRBD2 agrees at 8 bases. The J segment lost 0 bases and the V segment lost 5 bases, leaving 7 bases of the junction unmatched. Germline V gene sequence: CDR1 SGHVS, CDR2 FNYEAQ. This CDR3 region has 16 residues. The CDR3 nucleotides are TGTGCCAGCAGCCTTCCCGGGGGGGGAAGCACAGATACGCAGTATTTT. Its protein product is CASSLPGGGSTDTQYF.

J is TRBJ2-3 and V is TRBV20-1; either TRBD1 or TRBD2 may fit D (5 bases each). The CDR3 runs 14 residues. V was clipped by 6 bases and J by 4 bases, with 17 bases between them. Germline CDR1 DFQATT, CDR2 SNEGSKA (reference sequence). The CDR3 loop reads CSAKDRGISDTQYF. The CDR3 DNA is TGCAGTGCCAAAGACAGAGGGATTTCAGATACGCAGTATTTT.

This clonotype occurred many times. The rearrangement joins TRBV28 to TRBJ1-2; 9 bases align to TRBD1. The CDR3 is 13 residues long. Germline V gene sequence: CDR1 MDHEN, CDR2 SYDVKM. After removal of 6 bases from V and 8 bases from J, the junction contained 7 bases not matched to a gene. The CDR3 region is CASRGQGFWGYTF. The CDR3 nucleotides read TGTGCCAGCAGAGGACAGGGGTTCTGGGGCTACACCTTC.

The V call is TRBV30, the J call TRBJ2-5, with D uncertain. The germline gives CDR1 GTSNPN, CDR2 SVGIG (reference sequence). This CDR3 has 11 residues. V lost 5 bases to trimming and J lost 5 bases, with 9 bases between them. Written as DNA, the CDR3 is TGTGCCTGGGGCAAAGCGGAGACCCAGTACTTC. This codes for CAWGKAETQYF.

There are a few counts of this clonotype. The chain employs TRBV20-1 and TRBJ1-6; D unresolved. Trimming cost V 3 bases and J 9 bases, with 12 bases left between them. The CDR3 spans 13 residues. In germline, CDR1 is DFQATT, CDR2 SNEGSKA (reference sequence). The CDR3 loop reads CSASLTRSSPLHF. In DNA, the CDR3 is TGCAGTGCTAGTCTGACTCGTAGTTCACCCCTCCACTTT.

V is TRBV7-9 and J is TRBJ2-2; D ambiguous. Trimming left V 8 bases short and J 3 bases short, with 19 bases between. In germline, CDR1 is SEHNR, CDR2 FQNEAQ (reference sequence). The CDR3 consists of 16 residues. The CDR3 region has the DNA TGTGCCAGCCTCGAATTATGGCAAAGATACACCGGGGAGCTGTTTTTT. Translating it yields CASLELWQRYTGELFF.

This clonotype has a count of ten or more. The V call is TRBV12-3 or TRBV12-4, the J call TRBJ2-1; D remains ambiguous. The CDR3 runs to 13 residues. V dropped 8 bases and J dropped 5 bases, with 13 bases sitting between them. The CDR3 nucleotides read TGTGCCAGCCACGATCTGTCCCACAATGAGCAGTTCTTC. Amino acid sequence: CASHDLSHNEQFF.

V usage is TRBV3-1 and J usage is TRBJ1-2; D uncertain. The V gene's germline CDR1 is LGHDT and CDR2 YNNKEL (reference sequence). Trimming left V 6 bases short and J 10 bases short, with 21 bases between. There are 14 residues in the CDR3. The CDR3 DNA reads TGTGCCAGCAGGACACTACTAGGCAAGGAAACCTACACCTTC. Translated: CASRTLLGKETYTF.

This clonotype appeared a few times. A much larger clone is a single base away; this may be a read error. The chain is built from TRBV25-1 and TRBJ1-3; D is uncertain. V dropped 7 bases and J dropped 0 bases, with 7 bases sitting between them. The CDR3 is made up of 13 amino acids. Germline CDR1 is MGHDK and CDR2 is SYGVNS. Here the CDR3 DNA reads TGTGCCAGCATCGGAAACTCTGGAAACACCATATATTTT. The encoded protein is CASIGNSGNTIYF.

The rearrangement joins TRBV5-1 to TRBJ2-2; perhaps TRBD2 as D (5 bases). This CDR3 is built from 13 residues. V dropped 4 bases and J dropped 7 bases, with 11 bases sitting between them. Per the germline V gene, CDR1 is SGHRS and CDR2 is YFSETQ. The CDR3 loop reads CASSPTILGELFF. The CDR3, as DNA: TGCGCCAGCAGCCCGACTATACTCGGGGAGCTGTTTTTT.

Many counts were recorded for this clonotype. The V gene is TRBV5-6, the J gene TRBJ1-2; D remains unclear. V gave up 0 bases and J gave up 8 bases, with 11 bases separating them. This CDR3 has 13 residues. The V gene's germline CDR1 is SGHDT and CDR2 YYEEEE. CDR3 in amino acids: CASSLGQLGGYTF. The CDR3 DNA reads TGTGCCAGCAGCTTGGGGCAGTTGGGGGGCTACACCTTC.

In DNA, the CDR3 is TGCAGTGCGGGAGGGACTAGCCTTAGCACAGATACGCAGTATTTT. As protein: CSAGGTSLSTDTQYF. The rearrangement uses TRBV20-1 and TRBJ2-3, with 9 bases aligning to TRBD2. The CDR3 contains 15 residues. V lost 6 bases, J lost 0 bases, and 7 bases stayed unmatched. Germline-derived CDR1 and CDR2 are DFQATT and SNEGSKA (reference sequence).

In its sample, this clonotype was seen a few times. CDR3 in amino acids: CASSGGGSGQSSYNEQFF. The CDR3 coding sequence is TGCGCCAGCAGCGGGGGGGGTAGCGGTCAAAGCTCCTACAATGAGCAGTTCTTC. The J gene is TRBJ2-1, the V gene TRBV5-1, with 7 bases matching TRBD2. The CDR3 runs 18 residues. Germline assignment: CDR1 SGHRS and CDR2 YFSETQ. Trimming removed 4 bases from V and 0 bases from J; junction bases left unmatched: 13.

V and J are TRBV2 and TRBJ1-1; possibly TRBD1 for D (6 bases). Germline CDR1 SNHLY, CDR2 FYNNEI. This CDR3 is built from 12 residues. V was pared by 3 bases and J by 10 bases, with 12 bases between. For the CDR3, the DNA is TGTGCCAGCAGTGAGGGGGCCAGTCGAGCTTTCTTT. It encodes CASSEGASRAFF.